The clone carrying this T cell receptor beta chain was counted only a few times. The antigen remains unidentified. This specimen belongs to a study of T-cell memory formation after mild COVID-19. Study findings and constraints: Contracting clones from day 15 to 85 had balanced CD4/CD8; later expanders favoured CD4+. Clonal second-wave expansions that peaked on day 37 had unconfirmed SARS-CoV-2 specificity. CD4+ contracting clones lay mainly in CM and EM, CD8+ ones in EMRA.

This CDR3 comprises 13 residues. Trimming left V 6 bases short and J 1 base short, with 9 bases between. TCRdb fed the 5' RACE reads into MiXCR, producing one record per CDR3 protein. The table has more than 150,000 distinct CDR3 sequences, 20% to 25% seen once. This TCR was sampled from an adult woman who had mild COVID-19 (a few samples of this study predate the infection). Cell type and time point are not known. Input material: PBMCs or a T cell subset sorted from them (not recorded which). The chain is built from TRBV12-3 or TRBV12-4 and TRBJ1-1; the D is unclear. The CDR3 nucleotides read TGTGCCAGCAGGGACGAGGAGAACACTGAAGCTTTCTTT. It codes for CASRDEENTEAFF.